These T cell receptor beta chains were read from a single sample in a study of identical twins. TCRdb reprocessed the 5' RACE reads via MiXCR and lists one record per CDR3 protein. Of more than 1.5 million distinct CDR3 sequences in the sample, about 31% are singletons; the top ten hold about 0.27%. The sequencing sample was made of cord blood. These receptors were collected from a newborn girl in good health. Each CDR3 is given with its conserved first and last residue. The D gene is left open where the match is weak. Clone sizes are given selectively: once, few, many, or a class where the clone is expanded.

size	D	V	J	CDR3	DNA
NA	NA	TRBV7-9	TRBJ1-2	CASSPLKSYGYTF	TGTGCCAGCAGCCCCTTGAAGAGCTATGGCTACACCTTC
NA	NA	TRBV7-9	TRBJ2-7	CASSFVSASYEQYF	TGTGCCAGCAGCTTCGTAAGTGCCTCCTACGAGCAGTACTTC
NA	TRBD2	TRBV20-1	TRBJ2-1	CSVSGLAGVQFF	TGCAGTGTTTCGGGACTAGCGGGAGTGCAGTTCTTC
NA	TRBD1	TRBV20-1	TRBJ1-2	CSASRVQGDFYGYTF	TGCAGTGCTAGTCGGGTACAGGGGGACTTCTATGGCTACACCTTC
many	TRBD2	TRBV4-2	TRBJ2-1	CASSPLKGLAGNEQFF	TGTGCCAGCAGCCCTCTAAAGGGGCTAGCGGGAAATGAGCAGTTCTTC
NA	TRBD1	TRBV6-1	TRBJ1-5	CASSEAGTGGQPQHF	TGTGCCAGCAGTGAAGCTGGGACAGGGGGACAGCCCCAGCATTTT
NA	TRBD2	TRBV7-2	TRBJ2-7	CASSDTSGRHNEQYF	TGTGCCAGCAGCGACACTAGCGGGAGACACAATGAGCAGTACTTC
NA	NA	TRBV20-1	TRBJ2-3	CSANDPGLAGRDTQYF	TGCAGTGCCAATGATCCGGGACTCGCAGGGAGGGATACGCAGTATTTT
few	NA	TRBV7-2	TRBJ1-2	CASSTGSGGYTF	TGTGCCAGCAGCACAGGGTCGGGGGGCTACACCTTC
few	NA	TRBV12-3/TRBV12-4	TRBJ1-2	CASSLRGPQGPYGYTF	TGTGCCAGCAGCCTAAGGGGCCCACAGGGACCCTATGGCTACACCTTC
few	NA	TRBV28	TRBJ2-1	CASSLRLVGVNEQFF	TGTGCCAGCAGTTTAAGGCTAGTAGGGGTCAATGAGCAGTTCTTC
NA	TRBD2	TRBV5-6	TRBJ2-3	CASSLDYLRGGTDTQYF	TGTGCCAGCAGCTTGGACTATTTGCGGGGGGGCACAGATACGCAGTATTTT
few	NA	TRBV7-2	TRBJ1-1	CASSLSQSVKAFF	TGTGCCAGCAGCTTAAGTCAGTCCGTTAAAGCTTTCTTT
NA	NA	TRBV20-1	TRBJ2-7	CSARLEFEQYF	TGCAGTGCTAGGTTAGAGTTCGAGCAGTACTTC
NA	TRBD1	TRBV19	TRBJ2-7	CASTSADRAYEQYF	TGTGCCAGTACTTCCGCCGACAGGGCCTACGAGCAGTACTTC
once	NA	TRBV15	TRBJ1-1	CATSRGGALQGNTEAFF	TGTGCCACCAGCAGAGGTGGGGCCCTACAGGGTAACACTGAAGCTTTCTTT
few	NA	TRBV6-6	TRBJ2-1	CASSYSTLRFF	TGTGCCAGCAGTTACTCTACCTTGCGGTTCTTC
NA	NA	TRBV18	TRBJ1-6	CASSPSGSSPLHF	TGTGCCAGCTCACCCTCCGGGAGTTCACCCCTCCACTTT
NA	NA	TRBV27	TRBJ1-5	CASSAGRGNQPQHF	TGTGCCAGCAGCGCAGGCCGGGGCAATCAGCCCCAGCATTTT
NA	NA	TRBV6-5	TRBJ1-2	CASSYADVDSYGYTF	TGTGCCAGCAGTTACGCCGACGTGGACAGCTATGGCTACACCTTC
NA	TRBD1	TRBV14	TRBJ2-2	CASSHGTGDTGELFF	TGTGCCAGCAGCCACGGGACAGGTGACACCGGGGAGCTGTTTTTT
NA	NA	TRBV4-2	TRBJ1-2	CASSQPGTPNYGYTF	TGTGCCAGCAGCCAACCCGGGACTCCTAACTATGGCTACACCTTC
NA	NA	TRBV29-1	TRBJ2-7	CSVARLEESYEQYF	TGCAGCGTTGCAAGGCTAGAAGAGTCCTACGAGCAGTACTTC
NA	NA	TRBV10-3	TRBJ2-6	CAISGGASSGANVLTF	TGTGCCATCAGTGGGGGAGCCTCCTCTGGGGCCAACGTCCTGACTTTC
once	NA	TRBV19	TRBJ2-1	CASSRPRSYNEQFF	TGTGCCAGTAGTAGACCCCGCTCCTACAATGAGCAGTTCTTC
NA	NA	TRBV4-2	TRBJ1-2	CASSQDLVSYGYTF	TGTGCCAGCAGCCAAGATTTAGTCTCCTATGGCTACACCTTC
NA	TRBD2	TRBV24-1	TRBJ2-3	CATSSGVLTDTQYF	TGTGCCACCAGTAGCGGGGTGCTCACAGATACGCAGTATTTT
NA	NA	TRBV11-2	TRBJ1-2	CASTPDGGARYGYTF	TGTGCCAGCACCCCTGATGGGGGGGCGAGATATGGCTACACCTTC
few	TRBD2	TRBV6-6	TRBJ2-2	CASTGTSGDTGELFF	TGTGCCAGCACCGGGACTAGCGGGGACACCGGGGAGCTGTTTTTT
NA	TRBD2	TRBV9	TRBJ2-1	CASSVGPLRAGGSYEQFF	TGTGCCAGCAGCGTAGGTCCCTTGAGAGCGGGGGGCAGTTATGAGCAGTTCTTC
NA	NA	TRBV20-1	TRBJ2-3	CSARLRPGPGLWTDTQYF	TGCAGTGCTAGACTGAGACCGGGCCCTGGGCTGTGGACAGATACGCAGTATTTT
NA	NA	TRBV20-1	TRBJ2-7	CSAKTRYEQYF	TGCAGTGCTAAAACTCGCTACGAGCAGTACTTC
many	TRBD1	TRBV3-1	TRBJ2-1	CASSQGTGGYNEQFF	TGTGCCAGCAGCCAAGGGACAGGGGGCTACAATGAGCAGTTCTTC
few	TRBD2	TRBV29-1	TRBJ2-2	CSVGDYSNTGELFF	TGCAGCGTTGGGGACTACTCGAACACCGGGGAGCTGTTTTTT
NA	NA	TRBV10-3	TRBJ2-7	CAISETQQGRDYEQYF	TGTGCCATCAGTGAGACCCAACAGGGGAGGGACTACGAGCAGTACTTC
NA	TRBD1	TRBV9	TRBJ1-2	CASSLNFGGGASGYTF	TGTGCCAGCAGCCTTAACTTTGGAGGGGGCGCCTCTGGCTACACCTTC
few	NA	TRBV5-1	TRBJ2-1	CASSWTTSYNEQFF	TGCGCCAGCAGCTGGACTACCTCCTACAATGAGCAGTTCTTC
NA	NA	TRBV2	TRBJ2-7	CASNRQRRSYEQYF	TGTGCCAGCAACAGACAGCGCCGCTCCTACGAGCAGTACTTC
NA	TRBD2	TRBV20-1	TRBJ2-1	CSAPGLAGGRYNEQFF	TGCAGTGCTCCGGGACTAGCGGGAGGCCGGTACAATGAGCAGTTCTTC
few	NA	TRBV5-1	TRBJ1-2	CASSLRQGPNYGHTF	TGCGCCAGCAGCCTACGGCAGGGTCCTAACTATGGCCACACCTTC
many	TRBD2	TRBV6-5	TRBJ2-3	CASTLLAGGTDTQYF	TGTGCCAGCACCCTACTAGCGGGAGGCACAGATACGCAGTATTTT
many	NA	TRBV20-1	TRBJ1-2	CSASQGTYGYTF	TGCAGTGCTAGTCAGGGGACCTATGGCTACACCTTC
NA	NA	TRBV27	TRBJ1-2	CASTPSGLGYGYTF	TGTGCCAGCACCCCTTCAGGGCTCGGCTATGGCTACACCTTC
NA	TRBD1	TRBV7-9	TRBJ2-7	CASSPRTGGPDYEQYF	TGTGCCAGCAGCCCAAGGACAGGGGGACCCGATTACGAGCAGTACTTC
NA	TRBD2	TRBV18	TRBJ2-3	CASSPPILGREKTDTQYF	TGTGCCAGCTCACCACCCATCCTGGGGCGGGAGAAAACAGATACGCAGTATTTT